This section outlines one TCR beta chain sequence together with its context. These data are taken from a study of shared clonotypes between healthy human individuals. Germline-derived CDR1 and CDR2 are MNHEY and SVGAGI. V gave up 3 bases and J gave up 6 bases, with 10 bases separating them. The CDR3 covers 13 residues. Produced via immunoSEQ multiplex PCR; TCRdb's table is partial and in-frame only. Seen here are about 590,000 clones, nearly 97% observed once, and the top ten hold about 0.11%. CD45RO-negative cells were positively selected for CCR7, leaving out terminally differentiated effector memory CD45RA+ cells.

The sample was naive CD8+ T cells sorted from blood. The rearrangement joins TRBV6-5 to TRBJ2-3; the D is unclear. The sequence was collected from a woman between 25 and 40 years old in good health. CDR3 coding DNA: TGTGCCAGCAGTTATCTTCCTAGGGATACGCAGTATTTT. It encodes CASSYLPRDTQYF.